The 28 T cell receptor beta chains below all came from one sample that was sequenced in a study of spatial heterogeneity in lung cancer. The time point denotes: sample taken at primary tumor resection. For these receptors, no antigen is known. Findings and caveats of the study: The number of expanded tumor alpha and beta chains correlated with mutation number.

TCRdb redid the calling of the 5' RACE reads with MiXCR, one entry per CDR3 protein. The sample consists of around 7,900 distinct CDR3 sequences, around 15% of them appearing once. The input for sequencing was lung tumor tissue, taken at surgery. The receptors were gathered from a female donor with early-stage non-small cell lung cancer.

A few counts support this clonotype. Because the library targeted alpha chains, this beta chain is an off-target read whose size means little. The rearrangement uses TRBV20-1 and TRBJ2-7; 12 nucleotides match TRBD2. Germline V lookup: CDR1 DFQATT, CDR2 SNEGSKA (reference sequence). The CDR3 has 14 residues. V trimming: 5 bases; J trimming: 4 bases; junction bases outside the gene matches: 6. As DNA, the CDR3 is TGCAGTGCTGAGCCTAGCGGGGGGGCTTACGAGCAGTACTTC. It encodes CSAEPSGGAYEQYF.

This clonotype is medium-sized. Since it is a stray read in a library aimed at alpha chains, this beta chain has a size that is not meaningful. V usage is TRBV12-2 and J usage is TRBJ1-5. TRBV12-2 is termed a pseudogene. This CDR3 contains 15 residues. As DNA, the CDR3 is TGTGCAAGTCGATGGACGGGAGTGAACAATCAGCCCCAGCATTTT. Translation gives CASRWTGVNNQPQHF.

Note on this clonotype: This beta chain represents an off-target read in a library built for alpha chains; its size is of limited meaning. This chain joins TRBV13 and TRBJ2-5; no reliable D call. With 5 bases removed from V and 2 bases from J, the gap between germline ends came to 6 bases. This CDR3 comprises 12 residues. Germline CDR1 is PRHDT and CDR2 is FYEKMQ (reference sequence). The CDR3 DNA reads TGTGCCAGCAGCATTGCACAAGAGACCCAGTACTTC. It encodes CASSIAQETQYF.

There are many counts of this clonotype. The library was prepared for alpha chains; this beta chain is a stray read, so its frequency means little. The V gene is TRBV5-6, the J gene TRBJ2-7, with 9 bases lining up with TRBD1. Germline CDR1 is SGHDT and CDR2 is YYEEEE. J gave up 3 bases and V 5 bases, and 6 bases lay outside the gene matches. This CDR3 is built from 14 residues. The CDR3 is CASRVTGGIYEQYF. CDR3 DNA sequence: TGTGCCAGCAGAGTGACAGGGGGAATCTACGAGCAGTACTTC.

By share of the sample, this clonotype is medium-sized. This beta chain is an unintended read in a library built for alpha chains; its size means little. The rearrangement joins TRBV5-6 to TRBJ2-7; D is uncertain. There are 15 residues in the CDR3. V was cut by 2 bases and J by 0 bases, with 12 bases left in between. Germline V gene lookup returns CDR1 SGHDT and CDR2 YYEEEE. This chain's CDR3 is CASSFVQAHSYEQYF. In DNA, the CDR3 is TGTGCCAGCAGCTTTGTGCAGGCCCACTCCTACGAGCAGTACTTC.

In its sample, this clonotype ranks as medium-sized (0.01 to 0.1%). This beta chain is an unintended read in a library built for alpha chains; its size means little. This chain links TRBV6-2 or TRBV6-3 with TRBJ1-2, with D unresolved. The CDR3 contains 14 residues. Trimming stripped 6 bases from V and 3 bases from J, with 14 bases between. The germline V gene encodes CDR1 MNHEY and CDR2 SVGEGT. CDR3 in amino acids: CASSGLSVYYGYTF. Here the CDR3 DNA reads TGTGCCAGCAGCGGGTTGTCTGTCTACTATGGCTACACCTTC.

This clonotype occurred many times. Since the library was made to target alpha chains, this beta chain is a stray read and its abundance is not meaningful. This chain links TRBV18 with TRBJ2-6; TRBD1 agrees at 10 bases. The CDR3 totals 21 residues. The V gene's germline CDR1 is KGHSH and CDR2 LQKENI. The trim removed 1 base at V and 2 bases at J, leaving 14 bases unmatched. CDR3 region: CASSPRFGQGEEVTGANVLTF. As DNA, the CDR3 is TGTGCCAGCTCACCACGATTTGGACAGGGGGAAGAAGTTACTGGGGCCAACGTCCTGACTTTC.

By sample fraction, this clonotype is medium-sized. Since it is a stray read in a library aimed at alpha chains, this beta chain has a size that is not meaningful. The chain employs TRBV12-3 or TRBV12-4 and TRBJ2-1; TRBD2 is a possible D gene (6 bases). Trimming took off 5 bases at V and 7 bases at J, with 15 bases between the two ends. The length of the CDR3 is 14 residues. The DNA of the CDR3 is TGTGCCAGCAGTAACCGGGACTTAACTAATGAGCAGTTCTTC. Its protein product is CASSNRDLTNEQFF.

Concerning this clonotype: Since the library was made to target alpha chains, this beta chain is a stray read and its abundance is not meaningful. The chain uses TRBV10-3 and TRBJ1-4; 7 nucleotides line up with TRBD1. There are 13 residues in the CDR3. Trimming cost V 7 bases and J 3 bases; bases outside gene matches: 2. From germline, CDR1 is ENHRY and CDR2 SYGVKD. Written as DNA, the CDR3 is TGTGCCATCAAGGGACAGCCTAATGAAAAACTGTTTTTT. Protein sequence: CAIKGQPNEKLFF.

This clonotype is medium-sized within its sample. For a library built for alpha chains, this beta chain is a stray read; little rests on its size. The rearrangement uses TRBV28 and TRBJ1-5; TRBD1 matches at 9 bases. CDR1 MDHEN and CDR2 SYDVKM come from the germline V gene. The CDR3 totals 16 residues. Trimming took 5 bases from V and 7 from J; bases not matched to a gene: 12. CDR3 in amino acids: CASSRRTGGYRQPQHF. In nucleotides, the CDR3 is TGTGCCAGCAGTCGACGAACAGGGGGCTATCGGCAGCCCCAGCATTTT.

This clonotype is medium-sized in the sample. For a library built for alpha chains, this beta chain is a stray read; little rests on its size. The chain carries TRBV7-8 and TRBJ2-3, with D perhaps matching TRBD1 (5 bases). Germline V gene lookup returns CDR1 SGHVS and CDR2 FQNEAQ. CDR3 length: 18 amino acids. Trimming left V 1 base short and J 0 bases short, with 17 bases between. The DNA for the CDR3 is TGTGCCAGCAGCTTAGAGGGCTTAACAGGAACTAGCACAGATACGCAGTATTTT. Amino acids: CASSLEGLTGTSTDTQYF.

With regard to this clonotype: With the library built for alpha chains, this beta chain is off target and its frequency is not meaningful. The CDR3 spells CSARACRVWQPQHF. CDR3 sequence (DNA): TGCAGTGCTAGAGCTTGCAGGGTTTGGCAGCCCCAGCATTTT. V usage is TRBV20-1 and J usage is TRBJ1-5; D may be TRBD1 (5 bases). CDR3 length equals 14 residues. Germline V gene data show CDR1 as DFQATT and CDR2 as SNEGSKA (reference sequence). V was trimmed by 1 base and J by 7 bases, leaving 14 bases between them.

Note on this clonotype: This beta chain slipped into a library made for alpha chains as a stray read, so its size is not meaningful. The V call is TRBV6-5, the J call TRBJ2-7; 7 nucleotides align to TRBD1. The CDR3 length is 15 residues. Germline V gene lookup returns CDR1 MNHEY and CDR2 SVGAGI. Trimming took 0 bases from V and 5 from J; bases not matched to a gene: 7. This CDR3 is CASSYSQGDIHEQYF. In DNA form, the CDR3 reads TGTGCCAGCAGTTACTCGCAGGGGGATATCCACGAGCAGTACTTC.

There are many counts of this clonotype. Within a library made for alpha chains, this beta chain is off target, and its count is uninformative. This chain joins TRBV18 and TRBJ1-1; D unresolved. V shed 6 bases and J shed 5 bases, with 7 bases lying between them. The CDR3 contains 11 residues. The V gene's germline CDR1 is KGHSH and CDR2 LQKENI. The CDR3: CASSLETEAFF. The CDR3 DNA is TGTGCCAGCTCGCTAGAGACTGAAGCTTTCTTT.

This clonotype was detected ten times or more. This beta chain was picked up by a library intended for alpha chains and is off target, so its count carries little meaning. J is TRBJ1-2 and V is TRBV5-5; 8 nucleotides line up with TRBD1. Trimming cost V 5 bases and J 5 bases; bases outside gene matches: 8. Germline V CDR1 and CDR2: SGHKS, YYEKEE (reference sequence). The CDR3 contains 14 residues. The DNA for the CDR3 is TGTGCCAGCAGGGGACAGGCTTCCCTTTATGGCTACACCTTC. The encoded protein is CASRGQASLYGYTF.

This clonotype is medium-sized by share. A library prepared for alpha chains yielded this beta chain as an off-target read; its size is of little meaning. This chain joins TRBV7-9 and TRBJ1-2; D not certain. Germline CDR1 reads SEHNR; CDR2 reads FQNEAQ (reference sequence). The CDR3 loop spans 13 amino acids. Trimming removed 6 bases from V and 2 bases from J, with 10 bases in between. The CDR3 is CASRGTANYGYTF. The CDR3 bases are TGTGCCAGCAGGGGCACAGCGAACTATGGCTACACCTTC.

In its sample, this clonotype was seen many times. Within a library made for alpha chains, this beta chain is off target, and its count is uninformative. This chain uses TRBV7-9 with TRBJ2-3, with D maybe TRBD2 (5 bases). CDR1 and CDR2 (germline): SEHNR, FQNEAQ (reference sequence). The CDR3 runs 15 residues. V was trimmed by 4 bases and J by 1 base, leaving 12 bases between them. DNA of the CDR3: TGTGCCAGCAGCTCTTGGCTAGCCGGCACAGATACGCAGTATTTT. It codes for CASSSWLAGTDTQYF.

In this sample, this clonotype turned up once. Because the library targeted alpha chains, this beta chain is an off-target read whose size means little. This chain joins TRBV28 and TRBJ2-4, with D unclear. The CDR3 is made up of 14 amino acids. From germline, CDR1 is MDHEN and CDR2 SYDVKM. Deletions cut 1 base from V and 5 bases from J, with 9 bases between. In nucleotides, the CDR3 is TGTGCCAGCAGTTTATATGCAGGTCAAAACATTCAGTACTTC. This codes for CASSLYAGQNIQYF.

Worth noting for this clonotype: Found in a library prepared for alpha chains, this beta chain is an off-target read, and its abundance has little meaning. The CDR3 reads CSARAVTQYF. As DNA, the CDR3 is TGCAGTGCTAGAGCGGTGACCCAGTACTTC. The chain links TRBV20-1 to TRBJ2-5, with unresolved D. The CDR3 runs 10 residues. Germline V gene sequence: CDR1 DFQATT, CDR2 SNEGSKA (reference sequence). V was trimmed by 1 base and J by 7 bases, leaving 4 bases between them.

At least ten counts were recorded for this clonotype. As an off-target read in a library built for alpha chains, this beta chain has a frequency of little significance. Here the CDR3 reads CSASTSSQGRNIQYF. Here the CDR3 DNA reads TGCAGTGCTAGTACGTCCTCGCAAGGGAGAAACATTCAGTACTTC. The V call is TRBV20-1, the J call TRBJ2-4, with a tentative D call TRBD2 (5 bases). This CDR3 comprises 15 residues. Germline V gene data show CDR1 as DFQATT and CDR2 as SNEGSKA (reference sequence). The V and J ends lost 3 bases and 6 bases respectively, with 18 bases between them.

This clonotype was detected ten times or more. As an off-target read in a library built for alpha chains, this beta chain has a frequency of little significance. The chain combines TRBV5-1 with TRBJ1-1; TRBD1 agrees at 7 bases. CDR1 is SGHRS, CDR2 YFSETQ, per germline. The V and J ends lost 7 bases and 3 bases, in that order; junction bases with no gene match: 6. CDR3 length: 13 amino acids. CDR3 nucleotides: TGCGCCAGCCGACAGGGAAGAGACACTGAAGCTTTCTTT. Protein product: CASRQGRDTEAFF.

In regard to this clonotype: This beta chain is off target for a library built for alpha chains, so its abundance means little. J is TRBJ2-4 and V is TRBV3-1; D perhaps matches TRBD2 (6 bases). The V end lost 0 bases, the J end lost 6 bases, and 9 bases lay between the germline ends. The CDR3 extends over 14 amino acids. The germline gives CDR1 LGHDT, CDR2 YNNKEL (reference sequence). CDR3 in amino acids: CASSQDMGGNIQYF. CDR3 DNA: TGTGCCAGCAGCCAAGATATGGGGGGAAACATTCAGTACTTC.

This clonotype was seen repeatedly, ten times or more. For a library built for alpha chains, this beta chain is a stray read; little rests on its size. The chain employs TRBV6-5 and TRBJ2-4; TRBD1 matches at 9 bases. V gave up 6 bases and J gave up 7 bases; unmatched junction bases: 10. The CDR3 contains 15 residues. The germline gives CDR1 MNHEY, CDR2 SVGAGI. CDR3 region: CASRPTGTGLNIQYF. The CDR3 DNA reads as TGTGCCAGCAGGCCCACCGGGACAGGGTTGAACATTCAGTACTTC.

A single count supports this clonotype. Within a library made for alpha chains, this beta chain is off target, and its count is uninformative. V is TRBV12-3 or TRBV12-4 and J is TRBJ1-5, with D possibly TRBD1 on 6 matching bases. The germline V and J ends were trimmed by 6 bases and 5 bases, with 20 bases remaining between them. The CDR3 has 16 amino acids. The CDR3 region is CASSPLGGGPDQPQHF. The CDR3 DNA reads as TGTGCCAGCAGCCCCCTTGGCGGGGGCCCGGATCAGCCCCAGCATTTT.

By sample fraction, this clonotype is medium-sized. The library was built for alpha chains, so this beta chain is an off-target read and its size means little. The V gene is TRBV11-1, the J gene TRBJ1-2; no definite D call. V was pared by 3 bases and J by 6 bases, with 17 bases between. The germline V gene encodes CDR1 SGHAT and CDR2 FQDESV (reference sequence). The CDR3 sequence is 15 residues long. In DNA, the CDR3 is TGTGCCAGCAGCTTCGGTCTTAGCCCCAGAGATGGCTACACCTTC. It codes for CASSFGLSPRDGYTF. The variable domain in full, completed from reference TRBV11-1 and TRBJ1-2, reads EAEVAQSPRYKITEKSQAVAFWCDPISGHATLYWYRQILGQGPELLVQFQDESVVDDSQLPKDRFSAERLKGVDSTLKIQPAELGDSAMYLCASSFGLSPRDGYTFGSGTRLTVV.

This clonotype is termed medium-sized (0.01 to 0.1%). For a library built for alpha chains, this beta chain is a stray read; little rests on its size. The V gene is TRBV4-3, the J gene TRBJ1-5, with D unresolved. Germline V lookup: CDR1 LGHNA, CDR2 YSLEER. The CDR3 contains 15 residues. The germline V and J ends were trimmed by 1 base and 7 bases, with 14 bases remaining between them. The CDR3 spells CASSQAGGSGQPQHF. In DNA form, the CDR3 reads TGCGCCAGCAGCCAAGCCGGAGGTTCGGGGCAGCCCCAGCATTTT.

By its share, this clonotype is medium-sized. Since it is a stray read in a library aimed at alpha chains, this beta chain has a size that is not meaningful. The J gene is TRBJ2-2, the V gene TRBV6-2 or TRBV6-3; TRBD1 aligns across 7 bases. The J segment lost 5 bases and the V segment lost 6 bases, leaving 6 bases of the junction unmatched. The CDR3 extends over 14 amino acids. Looked up from germline, CDR1 is MNHEY and CDR2 is SVGEGT. CDR3: CASRRQGYTGELFF. The CDR3 nucleotides read TGTGCCAGCAGAAGACAGGGATATACCGGGGAGCTGTTTTTT.

This clonotype came up many times. The library was prepared for alpha chains; this beta chain is a stray read, so its frequency means little. The gene calls are TRBV11-1 and TRBJ2-7, with unresolved D. V was clipped by 5 bases and J by 4 bases, with 18 bases between them. The CDR3 contains 15 residues. The germline V gene has CDR1 SGHAT and CDR2 FQDESV (reference sequence). The CDR3 DNA follows: TGTGCCAGCAGCCGATCCGGCCGAGTTTTTTACGAGCAGTACTTC. Translated, it gives CASSRSGRVFYEQYF.